A selection of T cell receptor beta chains follows, all from one sample in a study of cytomegalovirus exposure and HLA in healthy donors. Produced via immunoSEQ multiplex PCR; TCRdb's table is partial and in-frame only. The sample carries 160,000 or so clones, roughly 79% recorded once. Sequenced: PBMCs. The receptors here all came from a woman aged 50 to 65 in good health and CMV-seronegative. Both conserved end residues are trimmed from each CDR3. Not every row has a clone size; where given, it reads once, few, many or a size class.

cdr3_aa j_call clone_size v_call
ASSFLPGQGSVGYNEQF TRBJ2-1 . TRBV6-4
SVLGGRASDTQY TRBJ2-3 . TRBV29-1
ASSLGGGEADTQY TRBJ2-3 . TRBV2
ASSILQSSGNTIY TRBJ1-3 few TRBV19
ASSPGLAGMGEQF TRBJ2-1 . TRBV7-2
ASSFWTSGGWF TRBJ2-1 . TRBV6-5
ASNPGLTYNEQF TRBJ2-1 . TRBV27
ASSPGTQNTEAF TRBJ1-1 . TRBV18
ASSLGDRGNYGYT TRBJ1-2 . TRBV27
ASSKDGHIYEQY TRBJ2-7 . TRBV21-1
ASSSRGTSGRSPPLYEQY TRBJ2-7 . TRBV13
ASSLDHSNQPQH TRBJ1-5 once TRBV5-6
ASSIGTSYQETQY TRBJ2-5 . TRBV19
ATREGGELF TRBJ2-2 . TRBV15
ASSMLAPAGQPQH TRBJ1-5 . TRBV19
ASSPEAGSGELF TRBJ2-2 . TRBV5-1
ASSSLRAPQGFYEQY TRBJ2-7 . TRBV28
ASSYGGSSYNEQF TRBJ2-1 . TRBV6-6
ASSEDSFYGYT TRBJ1-2 . TRBV2
EVGKPQH TRBJ1-5 once TRBV3-2
AWTLTLSYT TRBJ1-2 . TRBV30
ASSQESSGDGGTQY TRBJ2-3 . TRBV4-2
ASGRDSYEQY TRBJ2-7 . TRBV11-3
ASSLREGETQY TRBJ2-5 . TRBV5-4
ASSATSLGGGLTGELF TRBJ2-2 . TRBV9
ASSPLRPGQGLYNEQF TRBJ2-1 . TRBV18
ASSDNRAYGYT TRBJ1-2 . TRBV7-8
ASSVGTYTEAF TRBJ1-1 few TRBV10-1
ASSLVRGRAGEQY TRBJ2-7 . TRBV11-2
ASSLGTSGKGEQY TRBJ2-7 . TRBV28
ASSQDGGAGETQY TRBJ2-5 . TRBV4-1
ASSLAGGDSPLH TRBJ1-6 . TRBV7-9
ASSSLAGGIYNEQF TRBJ2-1 . TRBV7-7
ASSVGGGVYTEAF TRBJ1-1 . TRBV9
ASRWQKSYNEQF TRBJ2-1 . TRBV11-2
ASSLGQGPLAQH TRBJ1-5 . TRBV7-2
ASSPRQGRTYNEQF TRBJ2-1 . TRBV11-2
ASSWEYGPNQPQH TRBJ1-5 few TRBV11-2
ASSLNAGPSYNEQF TRBJ2-1 . TRBV5-6
ASSIRQGNEQF TRBJ2-1 . TRBV19
ASSSGHRTDTQY TRBJ2-3 . TRBV28
ASRSDRLPYEQY TRBJ2-7 . TRBV7-2
ASSEGNLDYEQY TRBJ2-7 . TRBV9
ASSWLGQMNTEAF TRBJ1-1 . TRBV6-6
ASSPLSSNEKLF TRBJ1-4 . TRBV18
ASSVQETQY TRBJ2-5 . TRBV2
ASSEKEDNEQF TRBJ2-1 . TRBV6-4
ASSPSGSSYNEQF TRBJ2-1 . TRBV7-9
ASSMSRAGSTDTQY TRBJ2-3 . TRBV19
ASRQTGFSGNTEAF TRBJ1-1 . TRBV28
ASSPPGTPYEQY TRBJ2-7 . TRBV18